Presented here are 26 T cell receptor beta chains from one specimen sequenced in a study of blood T cell repertoires in COVID-19. Using immunoSEQ multiplex PCR, the repertoire was profiled, and TCRdb retains in-frame clones only, with some absent. The repertoire has 97,000 or so clones, 80% to 85% of them found once; the top ten carry 3.5% to 5%. The source material was peripheral blood. Source of these receptors: a man aged 55 to 70 with acute or convalescent COVID-19.

This chain joins TRBV10-3 and TRBJ2-3; D is unresolved. This CDR3 comprises 17 residues. The germline V and J ends were trimmed by 4 bases and 0 bases, with 17 bases remaining between them. The germline CDR1 and CDR2 sequences are ENHRY and SYGVKD. This CDR3 reads CAISGARRKASTDTQYF. The CDR3 nucleotides read TGTGCCATCAGTGGCGCGCGCAGGAAAGCTAGCACAGATACGCAGTATTTT.

This clone occurred once. The rearrangement links TRBV5-4 to TRBJ2-5; 10 bases are a match to TRBD1. The CDR3 spans 16 residues. J was trimmed by 5 bases and V by 5 bases; bases with no gene match: 12. Germline CDR1 SGHNT, CDR2 YYREEE (reference sequence). CDR3 in amino acids: CASRGRDRGNEETQYF. CDR3 bases: TGTGCCAGCAGGGGGAGGGACAGGGGAAATGAGGAGACCCAGTACTTC.

The chain uses TRBV7-6 and TRBJ1-6; a weak D match, TRBD1 (6 bases). CDR3 size: 15 residues. Germline loops: CDR1 SGHVS, CDR2 FNYEAQ. The ends were cut back, 0 bases at V and 10 bases at J, with 13 bases in the middle. CDR3 DNA sequence: TGTGCCAGCAGCTTAGCCGAGGGGGTACGGTCACCCCTCCACTTT. Residues: CASSLAEGVRSPLHF.

This clone was detected only once. The gene calls are TRBV10-2 and TRBJ2-7; tentative D call: TRBD2 (5 bases). The V and J ends lost 3 bases and 2 bases respectively, with 8 bases between them. Germline CDR1 reads WSHSY; CDR2 reads SAAADI. The CDR3 has 13 residues. In DNA, the CDR3 is TGCGCCAGCAGTGAAGCGGATACCTACGAGCAGTACTTC. This codes for CASSEADTYEQYF.

In nucleotides, the CDR3 is TGTGCCAGTAGTATCGGGACAAGGAATCAGCCCCAGCATTTT. It codes for CASSIGTRNQPQHF. This sequence joins TRBV19 and TRBJ1-5, with D maybe TRBD1 (6 bases). The CDR3 totals 14 residues. V lost 3 bases, J lost 4 bases, and 10 bases lay in between. Germline CDR1 and CDR2: LNHDA and SQIVND (reference sequence).

V usage is TRBV10-1 and J usage is TRBJ2-1; 12 nucleotides agree with TRBD2. The ends lost 3 bases at V and 4 bases at J; junction bases unmatched: 7. CDR1 and CDR2 from the germline V gene are WNHNN and SYGVQD (reference sequence). This CDR3 is 17 amino acids long. CDR3 in DNA: TGCGCCAGCAGTGATACCCTAGCGGGAGGGCCGTACAATGAGCAGTTCTTC. Its translation is CASSDTLAGGPYNEQFF.

This sequence joins TRBV2 and TRBJ1-3; D is unclear. Looked up from germline, CDR1 is SNHLY and CDR2 is FYNNEI. V was clipped by 1 base and J by 2 bases, with 9 bases between them. CDR3 length: 15 amino acids. The CDR3 nucleotides read TGTGCCAGCAGTGAAGTGAGGAAGACTGGAAACACCATATATTTT. Encoded protein: CASSEVRKTGNTIYF.

This clone came up a few times. The chain joins TRBV7-8 to TRBJ2-7, with D possibly TRBD1 on 5 matching bases. V was pared by 3 bases and J by 3 bases, with 9 bases between. This CDR3 is 13 amino acids long. The germline CDR1 and CDR2 sequences are SGHVS and FQNEAQ. CDR3 DNA: TGTGCCAGCAGCTTTAGACAGAACTACGAGCAGTACTTC. This translates into CASSFRQNYEQYF. The whole variable domain, remainder taken from reference TRBV7-8 and TRBJ2-7, is GAGVSQSPRYKVAKRGQDVALRCDPISGHVSLFWYQQALGQGPEFLTYFQNEAQLDKSGLPSDRFFAERPEGSVSTLKIQRTQQEDSAVYLCASSFRQNYEQYFGPGTRLTVT.

The chain carries TRBV7-2 and TRBJ2-5; the match to TRBD2 covers 13 bases. Germline CDR1 is SGHTA and CDR2 is FQGNSA. Trimming at V came to 2 bases and at J to 9 bases, leaving 3 bases not matched to a gene. This CDR3 contains 14 residues. The CDR3 sequence is CASSLTSGREAQYF. The CDR3 nucleotides read TGTGCCAGCAGCTTAACTAGCGGGAGGGAGGCCCAGTACTTC.

The V and J genes are TRBV18 and TRBJ2-5, with TRBD1 identical over 8 bases. The trim removed 1 base at V and 3 bases at J, leaving 1 base unmatched. This CDR3 has 14 amino acids. CDR1 KGHSH and CDR2 LQKENI come from the germline V gene. The CDR3, as DNA: TGTGCCAGCTCACCACAGGACAGGGAAGAGACCCAGTACTTC. Its protein is CASSPQDREETQYF.

V gene TRBV18 combines with J gene TRBJ1-1, with D possibly matching TRBD1 (5 bases). The germline CDR1 and CDR2 sequences are KGHSH and LQKENI. This CDR3 region has 13 residues. Trimming removed 3 bases from V and 11 bases from J, with 16 bases in between. This CDR3 reads CASSPPGREEAFF. CDR3 sequence (DNA): TGTGCCAGCTCACCGCCCGGCAGGGAGGAGGCTTTCTTT.

The chain links TRBV12-3 or TRBV12-4 to TRBJ1-5, with 7 bases fitting TRBD1. The ends lost 6 bases at V and 6 bases at J; junction bases unmatched: 2. CDR3 length: 12 amino acids. The CDR3 DNA sequence: TGTGCCAGCAGGACAGGGACTCAGCCCCAGCATTTT. The encoded protein is CASRTGTQPQHF.

The chain combines TRBV12-3 or TRBV12-4 with TRBJ1-5; D not certain. The CDR3 runs 13 residues. Trimming took 3 bases from V and 9 from J, leaving 12 bases between them. The CDR3 bases are TGTGCCAGCAGTTTTTGGAGTAACGGGCCCCAGCATTTT. Translating it yields CASSFWSNGPQHF.

The chain is built from TRBV5-4 and TRBJ2-5; the match to TRBD2 covers 15 bases. Trimming removed 4 bases from V and 3 bases from J; junction bases left unmatched: 7. The CDR3 consists of 17 residues. CDR1 SGHNT and CDR2 YYREEE come from the germline V gene (reference sequence). DNA of the CDR3: TGTGCCAGCAGCCCCGGACTAGCGGGGGGGCCTGAAGAGACCCAGTACTTC. This gives the protein CASSPGLAGGPEETQYF.

This clone was counted only a few times. V is TRBV7-9 and J is TRBJ2-1; 14 nucleotides agree with TRBD2. Per germline, CDR1 SEHNR and CDR2 FQNEAQ (reference sequence). This CDR3 spans 15 amino acids. With 2 bases clipped from V and 7 bases from J, the junction kept 1 base outside the gene matches. In nucleotides, the CDR3 is TGTGCCAGCAGCTTATGGACTAGCGGGAGGAATGAGCAGTTCTTC. Its protein product is CASSLWTSGRNEQFF.

The chain links TRBV24-1 to TRBJ2-4; D is ambiguous. The V gene's germline CDR1 is KGHDR and CDR2 SFDVKD. CDR3 length: 15 amino acids. Between the trimmed V and J ends, which lost 2 bases and 0 bases, there was a span of 7 bases. The CDR3 is CATSDSTLAKNIQYF. CDR3 sequence (DNA): TGTGCCACCAGTGATTCGACATTAGCCAAAAACATTCAGTACTTC.

This clone appeared once. J is TRBJ2-7 and V is TRBV6-2 or TRBV6-3; no clear D. The CDR3 has 16 amino acids. V was clipped by 0 bases and J by 2 bases, with 14 bases between them. Germline V lookup: CDR1 MNHEY, CDR2 SVGEGT. The CDR3 nucleotides are TGTGCCAGCAGTTACTCTCCTGGCGGCGTTCCCTACGAGCAGTACGTC. As protein: CASSYSPGGVPYEQYV.

The J gene is TRBJ1-2, the V gene TRBV7-8; TRBD1 matches at 10 bases. The V gene's germline CDR1 is SGHVS and CDR2 FQNEAQ. The CDR3 is 14 amino acids. The V and J ends lost 7 bases and 8 bases, in that order; junction bases with no gene match: 10. The CDR3 nucleotides are TGTGCCAGCACCGCCAGACAGGGGGCAGAGGGCTACACCTTC. Translation gives CASTARQGAEGYTF.

J is TRBJ1-1 and V is TRBV30; D gene uncertain. The CDR3 length is 12 residues. V was shortened by 7 bases and J by 4 bases, with 13 bases between the two germline ends. CDR1 GTSNPN and CDR2 SVGIG come from the germline V gene (reference sequence). For the CDR3, the DNA is TGTGCCTCTGGGCGGGGTTTCACTGAAGCTTTCTTT. This sequence encodes CASGRGFTEAFF. The complete variable domain, with remaining parts taken from reference TRBV30 and TRBJ1-1, reads SQTIHQWPATLVQPVGSPLSLECTVEGTSNPNLYWYRQAAGRGLQLLFYSVGIGQISSEVPQNLSASRPQDRQFILSSKKLLLSDSGFYLCASGRGFTEAFFGQGTRLTVV.

The genes are TRBV10-2 and TRBJ1-4, with D possibly matching TRBD1 (5 bases). The length of the CDR3 is 15 residues. Germline-derived CDR1 and CDR2 are WSHSY and SAAADI. Trimming cost V 6 bases and J 7 bases, with 18 bases left between them. CDR3 protein: CASRDPGRGGEKLFF. As DNA, the CDR3 is TGCGCCAGCAGGGACCCGGGACGGGGAGGTGAAAAACTGTTTTTT.

V usage is TRBV7-2 and J usage is TRBJ2-1; 9 bases map to TRBD1. V trimming: 5 bases; J trimming: 0 bases; junction bases outside the gene matches: 2. Germline V gene sequence: CDR1 SGHTA, CDR2 FQGNSA. This CDR3 has 15 amino acids. This chain's CDR3 is CASSRDRDSYNEQFF. The CDR3 bases are TGTGCCAGCAGCCGGGACAGGGACTCCTACAATGAGCAGTTCTTC.

V and J are TRBV7-9 and TRBJ2-3; no clear D gene. The CDR3 is made up of 13 amino acids. Trimming stripped 4 bases from V and 5 bases from J, with 10 bases between. CDR1 is SEHNR, CDR2 FQNEAQ, per germline (reference sequence). The CDR3 DNA reads TGTGCCAGCAGCTCACCAGGTGGAGATACGCAGTATTTT. It is translated as CASSSPGGDTQYF. Complete variable domain (other parts from reference TRBV7-9 and TRBJ2-3): DTGVSQNPRHKITKRGQNVTFRCDPISEHNRLYWYRQTLGQGPEFLTYFQNEAQLEKSRLLSDRFSAERPKGSFSTLEIQRTEQGDSAMYLCASSSPGGDTQYFGPGTRLTVL.

This clone was seen only a few times. The chain recombines TRBV10-1 with TRBJ2-7; unclear D gene. Trimming took off 0 bases at V and 3 bases at J, with 15 bases between the two ends. This CDR3 region has 16 residues. From germline, CDR1 is WNHNN and CDR2 SYGVQD (reference sequence). The DNA for the CDR3 is TGCGCCAGCAGTGAGTCCCGAGGAGCCCTTCTCTACGAGCAGTACTTC. Amino acid sequence: CASSESRGALLYEQYF.

This clone was detected a few times. CDR3 nucleotides: TGCGCCAGCAGCCCGGACAGGGCAACGTACTCACCCCTCCACTTT. Residues: CASSPDRATYSPLHF. The chain uses TRBV5-1 and TRBJ1-6, with 8 bases matching TRBD1. CDR3 length: 15 residues. V shed 4 bases and J 10 bases; nucleotides not matched to a gene: 10. The germline V gene encodes CDR1 SGHRS and CDR2 YFSETQ.

The chain employs TRBV18 and TRBJ2-5; D is possibly TRBD1 (7 bases). This CDR3 contains 14 residues. Germline V gene lookup returns CDR1 KGHSH and CDR2 LQKENI. V was clipped by 3 bases and J by 6 bases, with 14 bases between them. The DNA of the CDR3 is TGTGCCAGCTCACCGCCGGCAGGGGGGAAGACCCAGTACTTC. Translating it yields CASSPPAGGKTQYF.

This chain links TRBV15 with TRBJ2-3; perhaps TRBD1 as D (5 bases). Trimming removed 0 bases from V and 6 bases from J, with 13 bases in between. This CDR3 has 15 residues. In germline, CDR1 is LNHNV, CDR2 YYDKDF (reference sequence). The CDR3 DNA is TGTGCCACCAGCAGAGATGGATCCCCAGGGGATACGCAGTATTTT. This translates into CATSRDGSPGDTQYF.